This TCR beta chain is drawn from a study of T-cell reconstitution after alpha-beta-depleted transplantation in children (dated by TCRdb to about 2016). In the study overall: Using TCR repertoire profiling, the study quantitatively followed how T-cell immune reconstitution unfolded in children after TCRalphabeta/CD19-depleted allogeneic hematopoietic cell transplantation. The paper's findings and limits, for the study overall: About two months after transplant, the apparently early recovery of alphabetaT-cell counts reportedly depended on just several hundred clones that had expanded rapidly and came from non-depleted graft cells. Over subsequent months, a decline in hyperexpanded clone frequencies was noted, and after one year, T-cell counts and TCRbeta diversity were mostly ascribed to newly produced T cells. The high TCRbeta diversity at day 60 in some patients was ascribed to recipient T cells and intrathymic progenitors that had survived conditioning.

Remarks on this clonotype: Its binding antigen is unknown. The sample holds no much larger clone one base away, and base qualities are not on file.

Trimming takes 7 bases from V and 0 bases from J, and the germline ends sit 10 bases apart. The CDR3, cysteine through phenylalanine, is 14 amino acids long. CDR3 DNA only is kept here, 42 bases in frame from base 1. CDR1 and CDR2, looked up from the germline V gene (reference sequence), are LNHDA and SQIVND. This specimen's treatment or condition label, interpreted: allogeneic hematopoietic cell transplantation with graft depleted of TCRalphabeta T cells and CD19 B cells. TCRalphabeta/CD19-depleted allogeneic hematopoietic cell grafts were given to the transplant recipients, all of whom were children. The library was generated by PCR. Sequencing was carried out with an Illumina HiSeq 2500. TCR library preparation used molecular barcoding, with unique molecular identifiers applied to normalize quantification of the TCRbeta repertoire. The public reads were reprocessed in TCRdb via fastp at Q25 and MiXCR, keeping in-frame beta chains. CDR3 protein duplicates are merged, each entry listing the most common genes and DNA. This sample has 300,000 to 400,000 distinct CDR3 sequences in its table, and about 17% of those were observed once. The top ten clones comprise approximately 44% of the sample.

This TCR was sampled from a male patient between 2 and 15 years old who had a stem cell transplant for acute lymphoblastic leukemia, so the T cells may come from the graft donor. Recombination connected TRBV19 to TRBJ1-5, with the D gene uncertain. The sequences come from PBMCs, mostly from graft donor cells, collected 360 days after TCRalphabeta/CD19-depleted stem cell transplant. This receptor has the CDR3 CASTRENSNQPQHF. The nucleotide sequence reads as follows: TGTGCCAGTACGAGGGAAAATAGCAATCAGCCCCAGCATTTT.